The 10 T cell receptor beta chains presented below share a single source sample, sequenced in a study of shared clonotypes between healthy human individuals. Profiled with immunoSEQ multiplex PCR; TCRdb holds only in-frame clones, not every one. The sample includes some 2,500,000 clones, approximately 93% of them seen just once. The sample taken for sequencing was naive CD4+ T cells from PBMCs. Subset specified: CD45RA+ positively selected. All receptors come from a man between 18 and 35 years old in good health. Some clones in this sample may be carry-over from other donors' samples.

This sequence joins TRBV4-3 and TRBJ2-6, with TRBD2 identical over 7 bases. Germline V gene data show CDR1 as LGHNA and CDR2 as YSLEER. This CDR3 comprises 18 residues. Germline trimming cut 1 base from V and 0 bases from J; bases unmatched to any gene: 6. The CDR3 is CASSQVAGALSGANVLTF. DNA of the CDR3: TGCGCCAGCAGCCAAGTCGCGGGAGCCCTCTCTGGGGCCAACGTCCTGACTTTC.

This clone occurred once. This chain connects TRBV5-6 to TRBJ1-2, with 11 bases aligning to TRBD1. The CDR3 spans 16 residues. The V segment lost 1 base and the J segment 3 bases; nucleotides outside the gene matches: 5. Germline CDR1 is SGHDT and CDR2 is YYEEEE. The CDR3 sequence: CASSLFGTGGYYGYTF. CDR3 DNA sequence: TGTGCCAGCAGCTTGTTTGGGACAGGGGGGTACTATGGCTACACCTTC.

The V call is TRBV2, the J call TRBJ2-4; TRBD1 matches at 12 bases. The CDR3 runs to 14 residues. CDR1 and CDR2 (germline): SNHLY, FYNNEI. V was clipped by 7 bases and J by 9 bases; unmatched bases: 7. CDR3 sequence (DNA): TGTGCCAGCACATCCGGGACAGGGGGCGGCATTCAGTACTTC. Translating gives CASTSGTGGGIQYF.

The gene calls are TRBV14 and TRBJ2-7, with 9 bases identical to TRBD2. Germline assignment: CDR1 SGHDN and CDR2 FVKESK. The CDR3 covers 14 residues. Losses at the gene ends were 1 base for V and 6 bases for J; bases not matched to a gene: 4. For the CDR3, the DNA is TGTGCCAGCAGCCAAGTAGCGGGAGTGGGCGAGCAGTACTTC. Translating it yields CASSQVAGVGEQYF. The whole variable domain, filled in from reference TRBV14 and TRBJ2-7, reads EAGVTQFPSHSVIEKGQTVTLRCDPISGHDNLYWYRRVMGKEIKFLLHFVKESKQDESGMPNNRFLAERTGGTYSTLKVQPAELEDSGVYFCASSQVAGVGEQYFGPGTRLTVT.

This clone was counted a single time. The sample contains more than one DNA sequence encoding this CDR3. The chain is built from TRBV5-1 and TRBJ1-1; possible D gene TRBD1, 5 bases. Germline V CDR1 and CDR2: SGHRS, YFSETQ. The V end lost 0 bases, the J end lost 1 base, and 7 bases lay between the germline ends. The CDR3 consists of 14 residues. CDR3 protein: CASSLVGENTEAFF. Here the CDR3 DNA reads TGCGCCAGCAGCTTGGTAGGGGAGAACACTGAAGCTTTCTTT.

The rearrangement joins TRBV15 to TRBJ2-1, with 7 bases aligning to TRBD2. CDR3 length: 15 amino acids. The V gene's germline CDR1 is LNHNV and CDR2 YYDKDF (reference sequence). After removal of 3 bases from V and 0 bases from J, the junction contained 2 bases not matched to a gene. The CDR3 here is CATSSQRDSYNEQFF. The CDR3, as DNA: TGTGCCACCAGCAGCCAGCGGGACTCCTACAATGAGCAGTTCTTC.

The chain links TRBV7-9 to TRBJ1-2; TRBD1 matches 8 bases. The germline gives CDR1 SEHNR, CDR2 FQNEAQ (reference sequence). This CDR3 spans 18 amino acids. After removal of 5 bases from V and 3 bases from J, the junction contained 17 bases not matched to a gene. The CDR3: CASSPWGQAYGNYYGYTF. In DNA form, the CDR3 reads TGTGCCAGCAGCCCCTGGGGACAGGCTTATGGAAACTACTATGGCTACACCTTC. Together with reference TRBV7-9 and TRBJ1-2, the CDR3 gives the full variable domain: DTGVSQNPRHKITKRGQNVTFRCDPISEHNRLYWYRQTLGQGPEFLTYFQNEAQLEKSRLLSDRFSAERPKGSFSTLEIQRTEQGDSAMYLCASSPWGQAYGNYYGYTFGSGTRLTVV.

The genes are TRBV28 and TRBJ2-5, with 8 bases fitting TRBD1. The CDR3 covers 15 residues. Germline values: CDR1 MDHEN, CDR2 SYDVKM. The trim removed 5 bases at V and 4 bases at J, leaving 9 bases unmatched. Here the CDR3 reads CASSPPGQGLETQYF. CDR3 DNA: TGTGCCAGCAGTCCCCCTGGACAGGGTTTAGAGACCCAGTACTTC.

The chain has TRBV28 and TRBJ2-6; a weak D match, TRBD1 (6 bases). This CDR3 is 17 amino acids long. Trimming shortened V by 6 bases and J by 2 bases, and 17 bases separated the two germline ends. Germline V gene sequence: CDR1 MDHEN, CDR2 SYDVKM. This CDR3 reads CASRSNRVEAGANVLTF. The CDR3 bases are TGTGCCAGCAGGTCTAACAGGGTTGAGGCTGGGGCCAACGTCCTGACTTTC.

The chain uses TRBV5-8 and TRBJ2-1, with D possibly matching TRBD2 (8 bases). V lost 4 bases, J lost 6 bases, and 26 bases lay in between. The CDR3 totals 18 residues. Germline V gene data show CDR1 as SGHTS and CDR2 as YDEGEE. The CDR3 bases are TGTGCCAGCAGCATTCGGAGTCCACTAGCGGCAGGGGGCAATGAGCAGTTCTTC. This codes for CASSIRSPLAAGGNEQFF.